The 8 T cell receptor beta chains in this list originate from one sample, sequenced in a study of blood T cell repertoires in COVID-19. The table came from immunoSEQ multiplex PCR; TCRdb's copy has only in-frame clones and leaves some out. The table records under 70,000 clones, around four fifths of them present only once. Material for sequencing was peripheral blood. The receptors stem from a woman between 65 and 79 years old with acute or convalescent COVID-19.

The chain joins TRBV3-1 (or the pseudogene TRBV3-2) to TRBJ2-5; 10 nucleotides align to TRBD2. The CDR3 runs 17 residues. CDR1 and CDR2 (germline): LGHDT, YNNKEL (reference sequence). V dropped 1 base and J dropped 2; count of bases not matched to a gene: 7. The CDR3 DNA reads as TGTGCCAGCAGCCAAGGAAGAGCGGGGGGGAGTCAAGAGACCCAGTACTTC. Amino acid sequence: CASSQGRAGGSQETQYF.

This sequence joins TRBV6-5 and TRBJ1-1, with 8 bases fitting TRBD1. V gave up 4 bases and J gave up 4 bases; unmatched junction bases: 8. This CDR3 spans 15 amino acids. Germline-derived CDR1 and CDR2 are MNHEY and SVGAGI. This chain's CDR3 is CASSSTTTGGTEAFF. CDR3 bases: TGTGCCAGCAGTTCCACAACAACAGGGGGCACTGAAGCTTTCTTT.

The CDR3 sequence: CASSPYSGHAEAFF. The CDR3 DNA follows: TGTGCCAGCAGTCCATACTCCGGACACGCTGAAGCTTTCTTT. This chain joins TRBV27 and TRBJ1-1; a possible D gene is TRBD1 (5 bases). The CDR3 runs 14 residues. Trimming shortened V by 5 bases and J by 6 bases, and 16 bases separated the two germline ends. Germline V gene lookup returns CDR1 MNHEY and CDR2 SMNVEV (reference sequence).

The chain recombines TRBV2 with TRBJ1-2, with D unresolved. The CDR3 is 12 amino acids. The germline gives CDR1 SNHLY, CDR2 FYNNEI. Trimming left V 4 bases short and J 8 bases short, with 11 bases between. CDR3 protein: CASSGEVRGYTF. The CDR3 DNA follows: TGTGCCAGCAGTGGGGAGGTTCGGGGCTACACCTTC. Full variable domain (missing parts from reference TRBV2 and TRBJ1-2): EPEVTQTPSHQVTQMGQEVILRCVPISNHLYFYWYRQILGQKVEFLVSFYNNEISEKSEIFDDQFSVERPDGSNFTLKIRSTKLEDSAMYFCASSGEVRGYTFGSGTRLTVV.

The rearrangement links TRBV6-5 to TRBJ2-7, with TRBD1 matching over 7 bases. The trim removed 6 bases at V and 4 bases at J, leaving 9 bases unmatched. The CDR3 sequence is 14 residues long. Germline lookup yields CDR1 MNHEY and CDR2 SVGAGI. The CDR3 DNA sequence: TGTGCCAGCAGCCTCGAGGGGGCGACGTACGAGCAGTACTTC. Its translation is CASSLEGATYEQYF.

The chain is built from TRBV5-1 and TRBJ2-5; D not resolved. V gave up 3 bases and J gave up 1 base, with 13 bases separating them. The CDR3 runs to 15 residues. The germline V gene encodes CDR1 SGHRS and CDR2 YFSETQ. The CDR3 protein is CASSSLAQAQETQYF. CDR3 DNA: TGCGCCAGCAGCTCCCTGGCTCAGGCCCAAGAGACCCAGTACTTC.

The chain uses TRBV27 and TRBJ2-5; a weak D match, TRBD1 (5 bases). The V end lost 3 bases, the J end lost 4 bases, and 15 bases lay between the germline ends. Germline-derived CDR1 and CDR2 are MNHEY and SMNVEV (reference sequence). The CDR3 length is 15 residues. The CDR3 DNA follows: TGTGCCAGCAGTTTTAAGGGGTGGAAGCGAGAGACCCAGTACTTC. Protein sequence: CASSFKGWKRETQYF.

V and J are TRBV5-5 and TRBJ1-2; tentatively, D is TRBD1 (6 bases). With 3 bases removed from V and 2 bases from J, the gap between germline ends came to 11 bases. Germline loops: CDR1 SGHKS, CDR2 YYEKEE (reference sequence). The CDR3 runs to 14 residues. Here the CDR3 reads CASSWTRGNYGYTF. CDR3 sequence (DNA): TGTGCCAGCAGCTGGACAAGGGGGAACTATGGCTACACCTTC.